This TCR beta chain appears in the sequencing data of a study of T cell changes during pregnancy in multiple sclerosis. Trimming cost V 3 bases and J 2 bases; bases outside gene matches: 3. Germline lookup yields CDR1 MDHEN and CDR2 SYDVKM. The CDR3 is 15 residues long. Data came from immunoSEQ multiplex PCR; TCRdb stores just in-frame clones and leaves some out. This table has 9,500 to 14,000 clones, over 65% appearing once. The V call is TRBV28, the J call TRBJ2-1; 8 bases fit TRBD1. Sequencing used CD8+ T cells from peripheral blood mononuclear cells, obtained after pregnancy. The TCR comes from a female donor in good health, enrolled as a control in a pregnancy study. The CDR3 loop reads CASSLDREAYNEQFF. CDR3 nucleotide sequence: TGTGCCAGCAGTTTGGACAGGGAGGCCTACAATGAGCAGTTCTTC.